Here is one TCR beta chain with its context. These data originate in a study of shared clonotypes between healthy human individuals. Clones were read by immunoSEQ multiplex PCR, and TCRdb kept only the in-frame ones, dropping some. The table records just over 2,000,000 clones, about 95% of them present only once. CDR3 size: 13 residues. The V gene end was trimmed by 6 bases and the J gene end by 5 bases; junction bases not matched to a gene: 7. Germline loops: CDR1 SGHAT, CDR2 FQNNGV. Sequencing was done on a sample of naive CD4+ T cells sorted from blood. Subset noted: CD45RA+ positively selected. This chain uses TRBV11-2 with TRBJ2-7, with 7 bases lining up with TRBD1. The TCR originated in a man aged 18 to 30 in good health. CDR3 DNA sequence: TGTGCCAGCAGACCCACAGGGGCTAACGAGCAGTACTTC. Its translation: CASRPTGANEQYF.